A single sample is the source of the 27 T cell receptor beta chains below, sequenced in a study of T-cell reconstitution after alpha-beta-depleted transplantation in children. This sample's TCRbeta library carried unique molecular identifier barcodes. A single record per CDR3 protein comes from TCRdb applying MiXCR to the PCR reads. Seen here are about 600,000 distinct CDR3 sequences, under 15% observed once, and the top ten hold roughly 2.3%. The source material was PBMCs, mostly from graft donor cells, sampled 360 days after TCRalphabeta/CD19-depleted stem cell transplant. The receptors here all came from a male patient under 18 who had a stem cell transplant for acute myeloid leukemia, so the T cells may come from the graft donor.

This clonotype was observed many times. J is TRBJ2-7 and V is TRBV7-3; possible D gene TRBD2, 6 bases. This CDR3 comprises 18 residues. Germline V gene lookup returns CDR1 SGHTA and CDR2 FQGTGA. V was trimmed by 0 bases and J by 7 bases, leaving 25 bases between them. The chain's CDR3 is CASSLTGSAASASSEQYF. The CDR3 coding sequence is TGTGCCAGCAGCTTAACGGGGTCGGCGGCTAGCGCATCGTCTGAGCAGTACTTC.

This clonotype was seen more than once but under ten times. The genes are TRBV20-1 and TRBJ2-3, with 13 bases that match TRBD2. The V gene end was trimmed by 0 bases and the J gene end by 3 bases; junction bases not matched to a gene: 15. This CDR3 spans 20 amino acids. In germline, CDR1 is DFQATT, CDR2 SNEGSKA (reference sequence). CDR3 in DNA: TGCAGTGCTAGAGATCAAAAACTAGCGGGAGGGCCGGTGGAGACAGATACGCAGTATTTT. Its translation: CSARDQKLAGGPVETDTQYF.

There are a few counts of this clonotype. The rearrangement uses TRBV29-1 and TRBJ1-4; 8 bases map to TRBD1. V was clipped by 7 bases and J by 10 bases; unmatched bases: 5. This CDR3 is built from 11 residues. Per germline, CDR1 SQVTM and CDR2 ANQGSEA. This chain's CDR3 is CSASGGGKLFF. The CDR3 region has the DNA TGCAGCGCCTCAGGGGGCGGAAAACTGTTTTTT.

This clonotype occurred many times. The V call is TRBV10-3, the J call TRBJ2-6; TRBD1 matches at 8 bases. The CDR3 spans 19 residues. Germline-derived CDR1 and CDR2 are ENHRY and SYGVKD. V dropped 1 base and J dropped 0; count of bases not matched to a gene: 8. This CDR3 is CAISEFGTGPTSGANVLTF. As DNA, the CDR3 is TGTGCCATCAGTGAGTTTGGGACAGGACCGACCTCTGGGGCCAACGTCCTGACTTTC.

This clonotype was seen ten or more times. The chain uses TRBV7-9 and TRBJ2-5, with D perhaps matching TRBD1 (5 bases). This CDR3 region has 15 residues. V lost 2 bases, J lost 5 bases, and 15 bases lay in between. CDR1 is SEHNR and CDR2 is FQNEAQ in the germline V gene (reference sequence). The CDR3 protein is CASSLLAGSGETQYF. CDR3 coding DNA: TGTGCCAGCAGCTTATTAGCAGGGTCCGGTGAGACCCAGTACTTC.

J is TRBJ2-7 and V is TRBV2, with 11 bases fitting TRBD2. This CDR3 is built from 15 residues. Unmatched junction bases numbered 6, after V lost 6 bases and J lost 2 bases. CDR1 is SNHLY and CDR2 is FYNNEI in the germline V gene. The CDR3 loop is CASRERLAGTYEQYF. The CDR3 DNA follows: TGTGCCAGCAGAGAGAGACTAGCGGGAACCTACGAGCAGTACTTC.

At least ten counts were recorded for this clonotype. The chain combines TRBV6-2 or TRBV6-3 with TRBJ1-2; D is possibly TRBD1 (5 bases). Germline V CDR1 and CDR2: MNHEY, SVGEGT. This CDR3 has 13 amino acids. With 8 bases removed from V and 0 bases from J, the gap between germline ends came to 10 bases. The CDR3 region is CASAQAPNYGYTF. The DNA of the CDR3 is TGTGCCAGCGCACAGGCCCCTAACTATGGCTACACCTTC.

This chain connects TRBV11-3 to TRBJ2-1, with TRBD2 matching over 12 bases. The CDR3 is 15 amino acids. V gave up 5 bases and J gave up 7 bases; unmatched junction bases: 6. The germline V gene encodes CDR1 SGHNT and CDR2 YENEEA. The CDR3 is CASSQRLAGDNEQFF. In nucleotides, the CDR3 is TGTGCCAGCAGCCAAAGACTAGCGGGAGATAATGAGCAGTTCTTC.

This clonotype was recorded only once. This rearrangement joins TRBV20-1 to TRBJ2-7; 11 nucleotides agree with TRBD2. V trimming: 3 bases; J trimming: 3 bases; junction bases outside the gene matches: 7. Germline CDR1 DFQATT, CDR2 SNEGSKA (reference sequence). The CDR3 spans 15 residues. CDR3 coding DNA: TGCAGTGCTAGGGGGGGACTAGCGGCTAGCTACGAGCAGTACTTC. This encodes CSARGGLAASYEQYF.

This clonotype was detected only a few times. The gene calls are TRBV28 and TRBJ2-1; TRBD2 matches 8 bases. V was pared by 7 bases and J by 9 bases, with 11 bases of the junction left unmatched. Germline V gene sequence: CDR1 MDHEN, CDR2 SYDVKM. The CDR3 loop spans 14 amino acids. The CDR3 coding sequence is TGTGCCAGCAAGTTCAGCGGGAGTGTGGGTGAGCAGTTCTTC. Translating it yields CASKFSGSVGEQFF.

V usage is TRBV30 and J usage is TRBJ2-1; 11 bases are a match to TRBD2. This CDR3 contains 20 residues. After removal of 1 base from V and 2 bases from J, the junction contained 16 bases not matched to a gene. Germline lookup yields CDR1 GTSNPN and CDR2 SVGIG (reference sequence). CDR3 in amino acids: CAWSASGLAGGPSPYNEQFF. The CDR3 coding sequence is TGTGCCTGGAGTGCCTCGGGGCTAGCGGGAGGACCCTCCCCCTACAATGAGCAGTTCTTC.

The chain recombines TRBV20-1 with TRBJ2-7; 9 nucleotides agree with TRBD2. The ends lost 4 bases at V and 9 bases at J; junction bases unmatched: 16. CDR3 length equals 15 residues. CDR1 is DFQATT, CDR2 SNEGSKA, per germline (reference sequence). CDR3 sequence: CSAILSGRREGVQYF. CDR3 nucleotide sequence: TGCAGTGCTATACTCAGCGGGAGGAGAGAAGGTGTGCAGTACTTC.

The chain employs TRBV4-2 and TRBJ1-5; D gene unclear. Germline V gives CDR1 LGHNA, CDR2 YNFKEQ. The CDR3 spans 15 residues. The germline V and J ends were trimmed by 0 bases and 1 base, with 7 bases remaining between them. CDR3 residues: CASSQESHSNQPQHF. In DNA form, the CDR3 reads TGTGCCAGCAGCCAAGAATCGCACAGCAATCAGCCCCAGCATTTT.

There are a few counts of this clonotype. V and J are TRBV20-1 and TRBJ1-4; D might be TRBD1 (6 bases). CDR3 length: 14 residues. Trimming left V 6 bases short and J 2 bases short, with 13 bases between. Germline V gene lookup returns CDR1 DFQATT and CDR2 SNEGSKA (reference sequence). The CDR3: CSADRWGTNEKLFF. The CDR3 DNA reads as TGCAGTGCCGACAGGTGGGGGACTAATGAAAAACTGTTTTTT.

This clonotype was observed at least ten times. The chain joins TRBV18 to TRBJ2-2, with 8 nucleotides matching TRBD1. The CDR3 is made up of 17 amino acids. Trimming took 5 bases from V and 0 from J; bases not matched to a gene: 8. Germline V gene lookup returns CDR1 KGHSH and CDR2 LQKENI. The chain's CDR3 is CASSSSRGRTNTGELFF. For the CDR3, the DNA is TGTGCCAGCTCATCATCCAGGGGGCGGACGAACACCGGGGAGCTGTTTTTT.

The chain couples TRBV20-1 to TRBJ2-6; D gene uncertain. Germline values: CDR1 DFQATT, CDR2 SNEGSKA (reference sequence). With 3 bases removed from V and 4 bases from J, the gap between germline ends came to 13 bases. The CDR3 consists of 15 residues. CDR3: CSASPPPTGANVLTF. The CDR3 DNA reads TGCAGTGCTAGCCCCCCACCTACGGGGGCCAACGTCCTGACTTTC.

This clonotype has only a few counts. The chain carries TRBV5-6 and TRBJ2-7; TRBD2 matches at 8 bases. Germline trimming cut 4 bases from V and 2 bases from J; bases unmatched to any gene: 5. CDR3 length: 14 residues. The germline V gene encodes CDR1 SGHDT and CDR2 YYEEEE. CDR3 region: CASSGSGTTYEQYF. As DNA, the CDR3 is TGTGCCAGCAGCGGTAGCGGGACGACCTACGAGCAGTACTTC.

This clonotype was observed a few times. The V and J genes are TRBV3-1 and TRBJ2-1; 10 positions match TRBD2. The length of the CDR3 is 16 residues. The germline V gene encodes CDR1 LGHDT and CDR2 YNNKEL (reference sequence). After removal of 2 bases from V and 4 bases from J, the junction contained 5 bases not matched to a gene. DNA for the CDR3: TGTGCCAGCAGCCAAAGGGGACTAGCGCCTTACAATGAGCAGTTCTTC. The encoded protein is CASSQRGLAPYNEQFF.

V usage is TRBV28 and J usage is TRBJ2-5; possible D gene TRBD1, 6 bases. V was pared by 3 bases and J by 5 bases, with 16 bases between. CDR3 length equals 15 residues. The germline V gene has CDR1 MDHEN and CDR2 SYDVKM. The CDR3, as DNA: TGTGCCAGCAGTTTCCCGCAGGGGTCTACGGAGACCCAGTACTTC. The encoded protein is CASSFPQGSTETQYF. The full variable domain, rest sourced from reference TRBV28 and TRBJ2-5, is DVKVTQSSRYLVKRTGEKVFLECVQDMDHENMFWYRQDPGLGLRLIYFSYDVKMKEKGDIPEGYSVSREKKERFSLILESASTNQTSMYLCASSFPQGSTETQYFGPGTRLLVL.

This clonotype has just a few counts. This chain connects TRBV12-3 or TRBV12-4 to TRBJ1-5; D remains ambiguous. Trimming left V 4 bases short and J 2 bases short, with 15 bases between. The CDR3 is made up of 16 amino acids. The CDR3 spells CASSSTAGRGNQPQHF. CDR3 DNA sequence: TGTGCCAGCAGTTCAACTGCAGGACGCGGCAATCAGCCCCAGCATTTT.

This clonotype was observed at least ten times. The rearrangement joins TRBV12-3 or TRBV12-4 to TRBJ2-5; no clear D. This CDR3 region has 12 residues. With 6 bases removed from V and 5 bases from J, the gap between germline ends came to 10 bases. CDR3 bases: TGTGCCAGCAGCAATCGTGGTGAGACCCAGTACTTC. Protein: CASSNRGETQYF.

In this sample, this clonotype turned up a few times. The V gene is TRBV20-1, the J gene TRBJ2-1, with D possibly matching TRBD2 (6 bases). The V and J ends lost 8 bases and 4 bases respectively, with 15 bases between them. This CDR3 spans 13 amino acids. CDR1 DFQATT and CDR2 SNEGSKA come from the germline V gene (reference sequence). The DNA for the CDR3 is TGCAGTTTGGTGCGGGAACCGTACAATGAGCAGTTCTTC. This codes for CSLVREPYNEQFF.

J is TRBJ2-2 and V is TRBV5-1; 12 bases fit TRBD2. This CDR3 comprises 21 residues. CDR1 is SGHRS, CDR2 YFSETQ, per germline. Trimming took 0 bases from V and 4 from J; bases not matched to a gene: 16. CDR3 region: CASSLAWKRLAGDWTTGELFF. As DNA, the CDR3 is TGCGCCAGCAGCTTGGCCTGGAAGCGACTAGCGGGAGATTGGACCACCGGGGAGCTGTTTTTT.

This clonotype was picked up a small number of times. The V and J genes are TRBV12-3 or TRBV12-4 and TRBJ2-7; D is perhaps TRBD2 (8 bases). Trimming removed 2 bases from V and 0 bases from J, with 23 bases in between. This CDR3 contains 19 residues. CDR3 coding DNA: TGTGCCAGCAGTTTAAACCCAGGGGGATCAAGCGGGAGCTCCTACGAGCAGTACTTC. Translated, it gives CASSLNPGGSSGSSYEQYF.

This clonotype was detected a few times. The chain's CDR3 is CASSLAGPLGGFYEQYF. CDR3 bases: TGTGCCAGCAGCTTGGCCGGACCCCTTGGTGGGTTCTACGAGCAGTACTTC. The J gene is TRBJ2-7, the V gene TRBV5-4; D ambiguous. The germline gives CDR1 SGHNT, CDR2 YYREEE (reference sequence). V was cut by 0 bases and J by 3 bases, with 19 bases left in between. The CDR3 consists of 17 residues.

In its sample, this clonotype was seen many times. This chain connects TRBV29-1 to TRBJ2-4, with TRBD1 as a possible D gene (6 bases). Trimming stripped 4 bases from V and 2 bases from J, with 15 bases between. The CDR3 has 15 amino acids. Per the germline V gene, CDR1 is SQVTM and CDR2 is ANQGSEA. CDR3 sequence (DNA): TGCAGCGTTGGAACAGGGAAAAGAACCAAAAACATTCAGTACTTC. Translating it yields CSVGTGKRTKNIQYF.

Ten or more counts support this clonotype. The chain uses TRBV29-1 and TRBJ2-3; 9 bases fit TRBD2. CDR3 size: 14 residues. CDR1 is SQVTM, CDR2 ANQGSEA, per germline. Unmatched junction bases numbered 6, after V lost 6 bases and J lost 2 bases. CDR3 in amino acids: CSVGLAPFTDTQYF. For the CDR3, the DNA is TGCAGCGTGGGACTAGCTCCCTTCACAGATACGCAGTATTTT.